This TCR beta chain stems from a study of T cell clusters in autoimmune cytopenias. Germline loops: CDR1 SGHAT, CDR2 FQNNGV. The CDR3 is 14 residues long. One tube held mixed TRB-A and TRB-B primer pools for touch-down PCR. Following a re-call of the multiplex PCR reads, TCRdb has one entry per CDR3 protein and lacks DNA. This repertoire includes just under 2,000 distinct CDR3 sequences. Note on this clonotype: The antigen is undetermined.

Study-wide findings and caveats: Primary autoimmune cytopenia patients appeared to lack physiological T cell clusters present in healthy donors.

Tens of thousands of genome equivalents of blood DNA were amplified for TRB. This clonotype was sampled from a human donor with an autoimmune cytopenia or autoimmune hepatitis (not recorded which). Sequenced material: peripheral blood. The chain joins TRBV11-2 to TRBJ2-1; TCRdb picks TRBD1, but there is no DNA to check that call. The CDR3 protein is CASTPDRGYNEQFF.